The count of the clone carrying this TCR beta chain is one. The antigen is undetermined. The data belong to a study of T cell repertoires and HLA-DP antigens. About the study: Versus self, one alloantigen differed at one groove amino acid, the other at ten. Pre-culture CD4+ samples used around 1,100 ng DNA versus about 220 ng for CD137+CD4+ sorts.

CD4+ T cells, purified by negative selection, averaged around 98% purity. The CDR3 runs to 18 residues. Germline loops: CDR1 SGDLS, CDR2 YYNGEE. Trimming stripped 0 bases from V and 0 bases from J, with 16 bases between. Pre-culture CD4+ samples were sequenced deeply, targeting roughly 200,000 T cell genomes. Assay used: immunoSEQ multiplex PCR; TCRdb lists only in-frame clones, some missing. The sample holds about 120,000 clones; 80% to 95% are singletons and the top ten take around 0.3%. J is TRBJ1-3 and V is TRBV9, with TRBD1 as a possible D gene (5 bases). The sequence was obtained from a woman aged 18-29 years in good health and CMV-seronegative. Sequencing input: CD4+ T cells from PBMCs. CDR3 in DNA: TGTGCCAGCAGCGTAGACCCCGGGACTGTTCGCTCTGGAAACACCATATATTTT. Translated: CASSVDPGTVRSGNTIYF. Filled out from reference TRBV9 and TRBJ1-3, the complete variable domain reads DSGVTQTPKHLITATGQRVTLRCSPRSGDLSVYWYQQSLDQGLQFLIQYYNGEERAKGNILERFSAQQFPDLHSELNLSSLELGDSALYFCASSVDPGTVRSGNTIYFGEGSWLTVV.